A single sample gave rise to the 13 T cell receptor beta chains below, sequenced in a study of shared clonotypes between healthy human individuals (TCRdb year 2020). Libraries were made using the immunoSEQ multiplex PCR assay. What TCRdb holds here is the immuneACCESS table cut down to in-frame rearrangements. Part of the clones is not present; checked against another copy, under half of the missing clones reflect an unresolved V gene, and the others are unexplained. The sample yields about 600,000 clones; 95% to 98% were counted once. The top ten clones comprise approximately 0.057% of the sample. The sample was naive CD4+ T cells sorted from blood. The cell subset or site tag for this specimen amounts to: CD45RA+ positively selected. The receptors shown here come from a woman in her 30s in good health.

The chain employs TRBV9 and TRBJ2-7, with D perhaps matching TRBD1 (6 bases). Germline CDR1 is SGDLS and CDR2 is YYNGEE. Trimming left V 4 bases short and J 3 bases short, with 14 bases between. This CDR3 region has 14 residues. The CDR3 DNA reads TGTGCCAGCAGCCGCGGACAGCTGGGCTACGAGCAGTACTTC. Translation gives CASSRGQLGYEQYF.

The rearrangement joins TRBV7-2 to TRBJ2-7, with a tentative D call TRBD2 (5 bases). CDR1 and CDR2 (germline): SGHTA, FQGNSA. Trimming took off 0 bases at V and 7 bases at J, with 13 bases between the two ends. The CDR3 totals 14 residues. CDR3 nucleotide sequence: TGTGCCAGCAGCTTAGCAACGGGATTGAGGGAGCAGTACTTC. This encodes CASSLATGLREQYF. The full variable domain, completed using reference TRBV7-2 and TRBJ2-7, is GAGVSQSPSNKVTEKGKDVELRCDPISGHTALYWYRQSLGQGLEFLIYFQGNSAPDKSGLPSDRFSAERTGGSVSTLTIQRTQQEDSAVYLCASSLATGLREQYFGPGTRLTVT.

The V call is TRBV4-1, the J call TRBJ1-5; D might be TRBD1 (5 bases). Germline V CDR1 and CDR2: MGHRA, YSYEKL. Trimming shortened V by 1 base and J by 5 bases, and 6 bases separated the two germline ends. The CDR3 has 13 amino acids. The CDR3 sequence: CASSQVGDQPQHF. In DNA, the CDR3 is TGCGCCAGCAGCCAAGTGGGGGATCAGCCCCAGCATTTT.

The chain is built from TRBV7-9 and TRBJ1-1; D possibly corresponds to TRBD1 (5 bases). The V gene's germline CDR1 is SEHNR and CDR2 FQNEAQ (reference sequence). The CDR3 is made up of 16 amino acids. Trimming pared 4 bases from V and 0 bases from J, leaving 15 bases between. In DNA form, the CDR3 reads TGTGCCAGCAGCTCAGGGAGCCGAAACATGAACACTGAAGCTTTCTTT. This gives the protein CASSSGSRNMNTEAFF.

V is TRBV5-4 and J is TRBJ2-7; D is unresolved. The CDR3 sequence is 15 residues long. Trimming stripped 0 bases from V and 0 bases from J, with 10 bases between. In germline, CDR1 is SGHNT, CDR2 YYREEE (reference sequence). The CDR3 loop is CASSLGPSPSYEQYF. Written as DNA, the CDR3 is TGTGCCAGCAGCTTGGGCCCGTCCCCCTCCTACGAGCAGTACTTC.

The chain links TRBV5-8 to TRBJ2-1; D remains ambiguous. Trimming took off 2 bases at V and 12 bases at J, with 9 bases between the two ends. This CDR3 is built from 11 residues. Germline V CDR1 and CDR2: SGHTS, YDEGEE. This CDR3 is CASSLYGGQFF. Here the CDR3 DNA reads TGTGCCAGCAGCTTATACGGCGGGCAGTTCTTC.

This chain joins TRBV6-5 and TRBJ1-4; D is undetermined. The CDR3 consists of 15 residues. Between the trimmed V and J ends, which lost 6 bases and 8 bases, there was a span of 19 bases. Germline V lookup: CDR1 MNHEY, CDR2 SVGAGI. CDR3 sequence: CASRITAGRIEKLFF. Here the CDR3 DNA reads TGTGCCAGCAGAATTACCGCCGGCCGCATCGAAAAACTGTTTTTT.

V gene TRBV6-5 combines with J gene TRBJ2-2; D is uncertain. CDR3 length: 15 residues. Germline loops: CDR1 MNHEY, CDR2 SVGAGI. The ends were cut back, 1 base at V and 7 bases at J, with 13 bases in the middle. CDR3 in DNA: TGTGCCAGCAGTTACTACAGCGCTGGTAGCGGGGAGCTGTTTTTT. It is translated as CASSYYSAGSGELFF.

The V call is TRBV27, the J call TRBJ2-7; tentatively, D is TRBD1 or TRBD2 (5 bases each). The CDR3 consists of 14 residues. CDR1 and CDR2 (germline): MNHEY, SMNVEV (reference sequence). V gave up 3 bases and J gave up 7 bases, with 16 bases separating them. This chain's CDR3 is CASSLLGPVDEQYF. The CDR3 DNA reads TGTGCCAGCAGTTTGCTGGGACCTGTTGATGAGCAGTACTTC.

The gene calls are TRBV28 and TRBJ2-7, with D possibly matching TRBD2 (6 bases). V was cut by 5 bases and J by 1 base, with 15 bases left in between. This CDR3 contains 15 residues. Germline-derived CDR1 and CDR2 are MDHEN and SYDVKM. In nucleotides, the CDR3 is TGTGCCAGCAGTCCCGCTAGCGACCTATCCTACGAGCAGTACTTC. Protein sequence: CASSPASDLSYEQYF.

The V and J genes are TRBV6-5 and TRBJ2-7; D is unresolved. Germline loops: CDR1 MNHEY, CDR2 SVGAGI. This CDR3 comprises 11 residues. Trimming pared 6 bases from V and 0 bases from J, leaving 3 bases between. The CDR3 is CASRSSYEQYF. CDR3 DNA sequence: TGTGCCAGCAGGAGCTCCTACGAGCAGTACTTC.

The chain combines TRBV9 with TRBJ2-1, with D perhaps being TRBD1 or TRBD2 (5 bases each). The CDR3 loop spans 15 amino acids. Germline loops: CDR1 SGDLS, CDR2 YYNGEE. V was trimmed by 3 bases and J by 3 bases, leaving 13 bases between them. CDR3: CASSGGSSSYNEQFF. The CDR3 DNA follows: TGTGCCAGCAGCGGGGGGTCTAGCAGCTACAATGAGCAGTTCTTC.

The V and J genes are TRBV19 and TRBJ2-7; maybe TRBD1 (7 bases). V lost 4 bases, J lost 0 bases, and 19 bases lay in between. Germline loops: CDR1 LNHDA, CDR2 SQIVND (reference sequence). CDR3 size: 17 residues. The CDR3, as DNA: TGTGCCAGTAGTACCGCCGCCTCAGGGGGGCCCTCCTACGAGCAGTACTTC. Translation: CASSTAASGGPSYEQYF. Based on the CDR3 plus reference TRBV19 and TRBJ2-7, the full variable domain is DGGITQSPKYLFRKEGQNVTLSCEQNLNHDAMYWYRQDPGQGLRLIYYSQIVNDFQKGDIAEGYSVSREKKESFPLTVTSAQKNPTAFYLCASSTAASGGPSYEQYFGPGTRLTVT.